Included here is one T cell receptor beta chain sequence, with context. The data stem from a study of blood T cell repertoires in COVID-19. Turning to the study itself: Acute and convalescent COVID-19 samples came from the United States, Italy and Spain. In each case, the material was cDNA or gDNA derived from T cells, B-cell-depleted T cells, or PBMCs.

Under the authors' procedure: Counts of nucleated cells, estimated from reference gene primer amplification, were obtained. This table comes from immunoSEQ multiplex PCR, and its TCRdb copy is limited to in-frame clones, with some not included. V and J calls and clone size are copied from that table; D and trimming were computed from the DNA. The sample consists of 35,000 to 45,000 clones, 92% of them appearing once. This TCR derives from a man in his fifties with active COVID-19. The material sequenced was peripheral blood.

The CDR3 loop reads CASMRTGWNTEAFF. For the CDR3, the DNA is TGTGCCAGCATGAGGACAGGGTGGAACACTGAAGCTTTCTTT. The V gene is TRBV6-5, the J gene TRBJ1-1, with 8 bases lining up with TRBD1. V was clipped by 7 bases and J by 1 base; unmatched bases: 5. The germline CDR1 and CDR2 sequences are MNHEY and SVGAGI. The CDR3 totals 14 residues.